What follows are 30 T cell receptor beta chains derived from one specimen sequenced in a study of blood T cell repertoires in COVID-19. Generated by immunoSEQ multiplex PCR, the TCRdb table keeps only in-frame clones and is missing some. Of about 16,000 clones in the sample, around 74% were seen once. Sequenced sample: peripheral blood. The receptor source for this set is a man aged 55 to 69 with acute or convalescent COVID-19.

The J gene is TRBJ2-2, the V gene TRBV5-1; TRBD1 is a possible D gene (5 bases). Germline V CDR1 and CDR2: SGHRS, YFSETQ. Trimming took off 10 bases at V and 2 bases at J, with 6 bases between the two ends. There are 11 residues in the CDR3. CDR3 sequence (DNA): TGCGCCGGACAAAACACCGGGGAGCTGTTTTTT. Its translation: CAGQNTGELFF.

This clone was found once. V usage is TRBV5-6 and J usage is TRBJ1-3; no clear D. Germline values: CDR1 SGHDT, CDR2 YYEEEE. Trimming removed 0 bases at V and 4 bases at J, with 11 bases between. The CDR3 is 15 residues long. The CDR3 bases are TGTGCCAGCAGCTTGGCCGTAAGACAAGGAAACACCATATATTTT. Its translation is CASSLAVRQGNTIYF.

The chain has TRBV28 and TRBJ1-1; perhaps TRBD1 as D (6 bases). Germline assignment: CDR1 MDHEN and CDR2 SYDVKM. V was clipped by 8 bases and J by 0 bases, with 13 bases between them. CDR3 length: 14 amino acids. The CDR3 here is CASGPGALNTEAFF. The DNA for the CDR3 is TGTGCCAGCGGCCCAGGGGCGTTGAACACTGAAGCTTTCTTT.

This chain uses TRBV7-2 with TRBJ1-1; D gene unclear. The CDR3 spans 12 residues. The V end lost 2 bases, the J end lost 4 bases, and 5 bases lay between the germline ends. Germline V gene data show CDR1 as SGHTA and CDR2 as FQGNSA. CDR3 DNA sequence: TGTGCCAGCAGCTTACAAATCACTGAAGCTTTCTTT. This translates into CASSLQITEAFF.

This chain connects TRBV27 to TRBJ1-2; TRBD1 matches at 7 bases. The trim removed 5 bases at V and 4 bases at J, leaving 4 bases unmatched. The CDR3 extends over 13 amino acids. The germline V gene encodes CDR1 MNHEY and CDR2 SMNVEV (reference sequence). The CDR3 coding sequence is TGTGCCAGCAGTCGACAGGGAACCTATGGCTACACCTTC. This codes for CASSRQGTYGYTF.

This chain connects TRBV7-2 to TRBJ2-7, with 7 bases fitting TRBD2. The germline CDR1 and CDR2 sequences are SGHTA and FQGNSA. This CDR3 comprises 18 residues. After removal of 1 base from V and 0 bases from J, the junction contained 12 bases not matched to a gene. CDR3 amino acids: CASSLVTAGDVFSYEQYF. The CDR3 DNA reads TGTGCCAGCAGCTTAGTTACTGCGGGGGACGTCTTCTCCTACGAGCAGTACTTC.

The CDR3 here is CASSPPGQGYNEQFF. Written as DNA, the CDR3 is TGTGCCAGCAGCCCTCCGGGACAGGGGTACAATGAGCAGTTCTTC. This chain connects TRBV7-9 to TRBJ2-1; 10 bases fit TRBD1. With V trimmed by 5 bases and J by 4 bases, 5 bases remained unmatched. This CDR3 contains 15 residues. Per the germline V gene, CDR1 is SEHNR and CDR2 is FQNEAQ (reference sequence).

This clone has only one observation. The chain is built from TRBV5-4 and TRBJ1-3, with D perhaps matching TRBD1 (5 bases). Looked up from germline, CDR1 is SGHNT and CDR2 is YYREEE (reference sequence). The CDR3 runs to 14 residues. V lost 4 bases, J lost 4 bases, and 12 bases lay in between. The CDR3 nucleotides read TGTGCCAGCAGCCCCGACAGTAAAGGAAACACCATATATTTT. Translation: CASSPDSKGNTIYF. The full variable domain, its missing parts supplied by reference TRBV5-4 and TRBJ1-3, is ETGVTQSPTHLIKTRGQQVTLRCSSQSGHNTVSWYQQALGQGPQFIFQYYREEENGRGNFPPRFSGLQFPNYSSELNVNALELDDSALYLCASSPDSKGNTIYFGEGSWLTVV.

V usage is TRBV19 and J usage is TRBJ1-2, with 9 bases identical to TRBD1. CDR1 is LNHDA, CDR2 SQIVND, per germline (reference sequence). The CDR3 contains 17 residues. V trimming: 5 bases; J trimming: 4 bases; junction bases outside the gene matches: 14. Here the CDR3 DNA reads TGTGCCAGTAGTCTTGGACGGGACAGGGTTTTTAGCTATGGCTACACCTTC. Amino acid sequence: CASSLGRDRVFSYGYTF.

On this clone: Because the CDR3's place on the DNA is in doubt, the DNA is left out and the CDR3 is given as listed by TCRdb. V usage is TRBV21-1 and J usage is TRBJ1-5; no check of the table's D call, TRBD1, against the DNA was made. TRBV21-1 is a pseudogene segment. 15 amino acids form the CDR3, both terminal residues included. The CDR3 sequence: CASSSVGRGNQPQHF.

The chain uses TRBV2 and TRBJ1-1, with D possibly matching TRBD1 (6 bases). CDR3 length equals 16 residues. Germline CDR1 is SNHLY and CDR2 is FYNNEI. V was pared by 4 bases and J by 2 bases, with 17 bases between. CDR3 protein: CASSGPLLQGNTEAFF. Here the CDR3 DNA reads TGTGCCAGCAGTGGGCCTTTGTTACAGGGTAACACTGAAGCTTTCTTT.

The CDR3 is CASSFSGTGELFF. The CDR3 bases are TGTGCCAGCAGCTTTTCAGGGACCGGGGAGCTGTTTTTT. The chain carries TRBV7-9 and TRBJ2-2, with a tentative D call TRBD1 (5 bases). V was cut by 3 bases and J by 5 bases, with 7 bases left in between. There are 13 residues in the CDR3. Germline V CDR1 and CDR2: SEHNR, FQNEAQ (reference sequence).

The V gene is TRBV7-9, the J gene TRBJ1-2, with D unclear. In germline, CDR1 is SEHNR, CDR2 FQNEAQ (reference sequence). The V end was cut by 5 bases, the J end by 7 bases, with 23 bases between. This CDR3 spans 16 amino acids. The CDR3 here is CASSPPFREAAAGYTF. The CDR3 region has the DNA TGTGCCAGCAGCCCACCCTTTCGGGAAGCGGCGGCTGGCTACACCTTC.

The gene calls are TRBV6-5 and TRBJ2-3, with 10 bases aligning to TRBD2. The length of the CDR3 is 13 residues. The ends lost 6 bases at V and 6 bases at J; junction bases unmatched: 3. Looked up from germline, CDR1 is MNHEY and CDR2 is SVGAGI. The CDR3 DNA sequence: TGTGCCAGCAGGGCAGCGGGAGGGGATACGCAGTATTTT. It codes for CASRAAGGDTQYF.

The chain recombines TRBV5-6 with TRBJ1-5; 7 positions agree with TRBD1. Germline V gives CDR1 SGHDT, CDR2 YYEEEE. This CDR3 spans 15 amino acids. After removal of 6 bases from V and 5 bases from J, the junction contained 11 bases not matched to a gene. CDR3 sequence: CASTFGTDRDQPQHF. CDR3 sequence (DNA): TGTGCCAGCACTTTCGGGACAGACCGGGATCAGCCCCAGCATTTT.

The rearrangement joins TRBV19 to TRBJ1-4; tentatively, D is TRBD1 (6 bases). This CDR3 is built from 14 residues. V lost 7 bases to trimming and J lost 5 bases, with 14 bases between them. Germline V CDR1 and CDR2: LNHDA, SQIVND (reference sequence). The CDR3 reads CASTEGHRNEKLFF. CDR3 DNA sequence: TGTGCCAGTACCGAGGGACACAGAAATGAAAAACTGTTTTTT.

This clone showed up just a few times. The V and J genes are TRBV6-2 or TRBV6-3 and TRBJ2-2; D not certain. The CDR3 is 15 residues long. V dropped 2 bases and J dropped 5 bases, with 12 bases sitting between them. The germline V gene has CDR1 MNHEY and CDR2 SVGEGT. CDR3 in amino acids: CASSYGGSRTGELFF. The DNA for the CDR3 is TGTGCCAGCAGTTACGGCGGATCGAGGACCGGGGAGCTGTTTTTT.

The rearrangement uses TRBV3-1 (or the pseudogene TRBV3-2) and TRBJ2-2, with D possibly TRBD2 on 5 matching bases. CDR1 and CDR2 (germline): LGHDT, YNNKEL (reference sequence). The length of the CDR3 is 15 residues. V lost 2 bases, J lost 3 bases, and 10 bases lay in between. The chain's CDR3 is CASSQRGRDTGELFF. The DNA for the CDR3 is TGTGCCAGCAGCCAAAGAGGGAGAGACACCGGGGAGCTGTTTTTT.

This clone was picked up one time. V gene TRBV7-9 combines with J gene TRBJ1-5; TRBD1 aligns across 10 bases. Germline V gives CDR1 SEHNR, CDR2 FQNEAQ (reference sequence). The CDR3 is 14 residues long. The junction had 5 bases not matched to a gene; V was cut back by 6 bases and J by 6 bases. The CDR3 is CASSGQGGVQPQHF. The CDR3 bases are TGTGCCAGCAGTGGACAGGGGGGGGTTCAGCCCCAGCATTTT.

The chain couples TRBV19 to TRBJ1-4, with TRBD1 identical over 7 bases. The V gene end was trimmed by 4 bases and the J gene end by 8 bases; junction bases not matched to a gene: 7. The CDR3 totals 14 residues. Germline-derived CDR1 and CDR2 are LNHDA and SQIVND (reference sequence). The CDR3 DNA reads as TGTGCCAGTAGTAGGAGACAGGGTAACGAAAAACTGTTTTTT. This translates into CASSRRQGNEKLFF.

The chain's CDR3 is CASSLGRDFSGNEQFF. The CDR3 DNA reads TGTGCCAGCAGTTTGGGGCGGGACTTCTCGGGCAATGAGCAGTTCTTC. V and J are TRBV28 and TRBJ2-1, with D possibly being TRBD2 (6 bases). Trimming pared 3 bases from V and 6 bases from J, leaving 18 bases between. This CDR3 has 16 amino acids. Germline loops: CDR1 MDHEN, CDR2 SYDVKM.

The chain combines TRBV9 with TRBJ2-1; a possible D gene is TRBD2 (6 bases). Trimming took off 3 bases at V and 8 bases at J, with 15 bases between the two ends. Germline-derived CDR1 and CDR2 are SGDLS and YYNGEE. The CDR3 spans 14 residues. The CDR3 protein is CASSGRDLNYEQFF. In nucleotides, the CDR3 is TGTGCCAGCAGCGGCCGGGACTTAAACTATGAGCAGTTCTTC.

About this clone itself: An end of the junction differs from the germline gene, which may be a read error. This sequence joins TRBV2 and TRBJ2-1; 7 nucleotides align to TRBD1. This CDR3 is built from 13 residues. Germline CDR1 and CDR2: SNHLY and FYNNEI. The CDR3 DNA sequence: TGTGCCAGCAGAAACGACAGGGCTTGGGATTGGCTCTTC. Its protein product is CASRNDRAWDWLF.

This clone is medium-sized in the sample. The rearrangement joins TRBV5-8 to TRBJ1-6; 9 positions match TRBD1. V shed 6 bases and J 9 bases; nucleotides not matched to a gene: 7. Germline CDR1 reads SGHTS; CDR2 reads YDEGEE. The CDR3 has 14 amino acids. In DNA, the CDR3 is TGTGCCAGCATCCCGGGACAGGGTTTTTCACCCCTCCACTTT. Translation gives CASIPGQGFSPLHF. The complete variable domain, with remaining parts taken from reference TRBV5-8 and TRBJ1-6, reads EAGVTQSPTHLIKTRGQQATLRCSPISGHTSVYWYQQALGLGLQFLLWYDEGEERNRGNFPPRFSGRQFPNYSSELNVNALELEDSALYLCASIPGQGFSPLHFGNGTRLTVT.

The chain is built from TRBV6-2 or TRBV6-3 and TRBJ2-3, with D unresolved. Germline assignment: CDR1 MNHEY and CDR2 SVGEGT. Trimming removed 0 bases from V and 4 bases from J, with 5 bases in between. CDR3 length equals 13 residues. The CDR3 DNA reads TGTGCCAGCAGTTACTCGTTCGCAGATACGCAGTATTTT. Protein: CASSYSFADTQYF.

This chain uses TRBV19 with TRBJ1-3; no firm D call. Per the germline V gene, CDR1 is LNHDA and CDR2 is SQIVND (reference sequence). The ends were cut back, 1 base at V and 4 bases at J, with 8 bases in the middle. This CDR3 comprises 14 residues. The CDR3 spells CASSIAAGGNTIYF. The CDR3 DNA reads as TGTGCCAGTAGTATAGCGGCAGGCGGAAACACCATATATTTT.

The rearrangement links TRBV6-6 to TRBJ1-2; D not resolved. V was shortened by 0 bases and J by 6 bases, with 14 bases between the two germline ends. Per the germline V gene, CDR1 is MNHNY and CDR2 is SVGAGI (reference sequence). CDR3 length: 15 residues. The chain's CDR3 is CASSYSEGAVDGYTF. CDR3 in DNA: TGTGCCAGCAGTTACTCGGAGGGAGCGGTCGATGGCTACACCTTC.

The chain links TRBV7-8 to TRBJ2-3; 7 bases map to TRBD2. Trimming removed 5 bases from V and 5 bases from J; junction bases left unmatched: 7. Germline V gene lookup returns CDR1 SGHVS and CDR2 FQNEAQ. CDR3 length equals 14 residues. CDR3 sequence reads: CASSRGGSGDTQYF. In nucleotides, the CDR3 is TGTGCCAGCAGCCGGGGCGGGAGTGGAGATACGCAGTATTTT. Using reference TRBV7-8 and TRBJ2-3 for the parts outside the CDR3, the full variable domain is GAGVSQSPRYKVAKRGQDVALRCDPISGHVSLFWYQQALGQGPEFLTYFQNEAQLDKSGLPSDRFFAERPEGSVSTLKIQRTQQEDSAVYLCASSRGGSGDTQYFGPGTRLTVL.

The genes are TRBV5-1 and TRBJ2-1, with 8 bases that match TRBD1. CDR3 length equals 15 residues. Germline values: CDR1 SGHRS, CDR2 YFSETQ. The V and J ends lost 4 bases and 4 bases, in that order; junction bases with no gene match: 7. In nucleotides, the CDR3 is TGCGCCAGCAGCGTTACAGGGGGACCTTACAATGAGCAGTTCTTC. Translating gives CASSVTGGPYNEQFF. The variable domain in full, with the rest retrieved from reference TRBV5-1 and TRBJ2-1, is KAGVTQTPRYLIKTRGQQVTLSCSPISGHRSVSWYQQTPGQGLQFLFEYFSETQRNKGNFPGRFSGRQFSNSRSEMNVSTLELGDSALYLCASSVTGGPYNEQFFGPGTRLTVL.

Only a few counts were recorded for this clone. This CDR3 reads CASSPGQGASGEKLFF. DNA of the CDR3: TGTGCCAGCAGCCCGGGACAGGGGGCGAGTGGGGAAAAACTGTTTTTT. V usage is TRBV11-2 and J usage is TRBJ1-4; 12 bases match TRBD1. The V segment lost 5 bases and the J segment 8 bases; nucleotides outside the gene matches: 9. The CDR3 length is 16 residues. CDR1 is SGHAT, CDR2 FQNNGV, per germline.